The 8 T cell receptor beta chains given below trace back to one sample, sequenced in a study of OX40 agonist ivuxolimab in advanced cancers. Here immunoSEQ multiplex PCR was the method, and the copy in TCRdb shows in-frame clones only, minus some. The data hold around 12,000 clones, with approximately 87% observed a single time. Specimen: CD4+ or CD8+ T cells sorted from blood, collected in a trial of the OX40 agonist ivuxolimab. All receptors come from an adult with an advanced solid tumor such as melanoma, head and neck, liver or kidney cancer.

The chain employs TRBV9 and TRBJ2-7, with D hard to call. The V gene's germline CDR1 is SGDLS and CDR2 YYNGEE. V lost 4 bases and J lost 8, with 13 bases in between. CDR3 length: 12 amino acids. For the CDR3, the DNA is TGTGCCAGCAGCCCCCCGGACGGACAGCAGTACTTC. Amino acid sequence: CASSPPDGQQYF.

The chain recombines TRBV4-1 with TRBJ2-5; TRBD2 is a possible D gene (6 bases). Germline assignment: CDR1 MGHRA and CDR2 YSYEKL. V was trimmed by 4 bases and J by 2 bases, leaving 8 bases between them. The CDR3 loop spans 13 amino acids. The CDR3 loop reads CASSLGGQETQYF. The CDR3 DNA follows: TGCGCCAGCAGCCTCGGGGGACAAGAGACCCAGTACTTC.

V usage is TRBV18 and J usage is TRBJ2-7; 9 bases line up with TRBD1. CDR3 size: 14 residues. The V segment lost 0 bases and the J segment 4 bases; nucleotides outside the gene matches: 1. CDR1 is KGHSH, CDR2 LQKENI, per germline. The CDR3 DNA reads TGTGCCAGCTCACCACCGACAGGGGGGTACGAGCAGTACTTC. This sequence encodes CASSPPTGGYEQYF.

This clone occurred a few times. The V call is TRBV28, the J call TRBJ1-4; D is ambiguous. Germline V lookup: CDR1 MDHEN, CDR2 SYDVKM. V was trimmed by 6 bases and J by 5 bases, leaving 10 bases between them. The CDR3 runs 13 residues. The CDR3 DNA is TGTGCCAGCAGAAGGACGGTAAATGAAAAACTGTTTTTT. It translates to CASRRTVNEKLFF.

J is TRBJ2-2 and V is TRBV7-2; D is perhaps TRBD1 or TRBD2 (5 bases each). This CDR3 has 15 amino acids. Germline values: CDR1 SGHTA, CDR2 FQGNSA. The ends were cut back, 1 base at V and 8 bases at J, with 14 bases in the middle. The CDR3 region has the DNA TGTGCCAGCAGCTTAGATGGGACCCTTATGGGGGAGCTGTTTTTT. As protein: CASSLDGTLMGELFF.

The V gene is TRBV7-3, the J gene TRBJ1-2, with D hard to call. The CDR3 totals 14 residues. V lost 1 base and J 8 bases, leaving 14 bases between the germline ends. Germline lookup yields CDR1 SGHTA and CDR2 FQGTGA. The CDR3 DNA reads TGTGCCAGCAGCTTAAGTGGCGGTATCGGCGGCTACACCTTC. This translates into CASSLSGGIGGYTF.

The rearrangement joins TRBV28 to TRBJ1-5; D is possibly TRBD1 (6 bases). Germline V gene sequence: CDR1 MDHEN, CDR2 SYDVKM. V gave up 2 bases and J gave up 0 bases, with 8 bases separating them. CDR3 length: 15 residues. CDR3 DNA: TGTGCCAGCAGTTTAACAGGGTATAGCAATCAGCCCCAGCATTTT. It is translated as CASSLTGYSNQPQHF.

The chain's CDR3 is CASSLEGSQPQHF. For the CDR3, the DNA is TGCGCCAGCAGCTTGGAAGGGTCTCAGCCCCAGCATTTT. This sequence joins TRBV5-1 and TRBJ1-5, with D uncertain. CDR1 is SGHRS, CDR2 YFSETQ, per germline. V dropped 0 bases and J dropped 6 bases, with 7 bases sitting between them. CDR3 length: 13 residues. The whole variable domain, filled in from reference TRBV5-1 and TRBJ1-5, reads KAGVTQTPRYLIKTRGQQVTLSCSPISGHRSVSWYQQTPGQGLQFLFEYFSETQRNKGNFPGRFSGRQFSNSRSEMNVSTLELGDSALYLCASSLEGSQPQHFGDGTRLSIL.